The sequence of this T cell receptor beta chain was determined in a study of CD8+ T cells in alopecia areata. In each case, RNA was isolated and then reverse transcribed into cDNA as the sequencing template. The protocol was immunoSEQ multiplex PCR, while the TCRdb copy is restricted to in-frame clones and leaves out a portion. The sample holds tens of thousands of clones, approximately 61% seen once. The V end was cut by 2 bases, the J end by 7 bases, with 15 bases between. The CDR3 contains 13 residues. The germline V gene has CDR1 GTSNPN and CDR2 SVGIG (reference sequence). The sequence was obtained from a human donor with alopecia areata. The sample in question was CD8+ T cells sorted from blood, obtained at week 0. The V and J genes are TRBV30 and TRBJ2-7; either TRBD1 or TRBD2 may fit D (5 bases each). As DNA, the CDR3 is TGTGCCTGGAGTCAGGGAGAGTCATATGAGCAGTACTTC. Its protein product is CAWSQGESYEQYF. The variable domain in full, completed from reference TRBV30 and TRBJ2-7, reads SQTIHQWPATLVQPVGSPLSLECTVEGTSNPNLYWYRQAAGRGLQLLFYSVGIGQISSEVPQNLSASRPQDRQFILSSKKLLLSDSGFYLCAWSQGESYEQYFGPGTRLTVT.